Listed here is a single T cell receptor beta chain. This clonotype was seen a handful of times. Its antigen is still unknown. No base quality values were provided; no much bigger clone lies one nucleotide off. The data stem from a study of identical twins (dated by TCRdb to 2016 to 2017). Regarding the study in general: To test whether fetal clonotypes persist, this study deep-sequenced TCR alpha and beta repertoires from monozygotic twins, from unrelated adults of various ages, and from cord blood. To rule out contamination, the twin experiments were replicated at different times with different library preparation protocols.

Summary of the overall study and its limitations: Out-of-frame TCR alpha sequences shared between twins showed an excess of low generation-probability sequences compared with coincidental sharing between unrelated individuals. Fewer insertions were carried by abundant cord blood beta clonotypes; a weaker similar trend was observed in young adult naive repertoires, while no such trend was observed in memory repertoires. Because the same donors could not be followed over many years, the conclusions relied on cross-sectional statistical analysis. In monozygotic twins, out-of-frame TCR alpha sharing was systematically underestimated by recombination models, although the models agreed with sharing between unrelated individuals. Excess twin sharing in beta out-of-frame sequences was weaker because fewer shared sequences lowered the signal-to-noise ratio. Zero-insertion analyses could be partly confounded by invariant T cells such as MAIT and iNKT, although diverse VJ usage argued against such confounding for most clonotypes.

Library method: 5' RACE. This sample was sequenced with an Illumina HiSeq 2000. A universal primer binding site was introduced by template switching, and a unique molecular identifier was present in the final cDNA, enabling accurate counting of TCR cDNA molecules. First-strand cDNA for TCR alpha and beta chains was synthesized from specific primers in the conserved constant-segment region. To control for contamination, each cDNA library was double barcoded with a SMART-Mk sample barcode plus Illumina barcodes. Two successive PCR steps introduced TruSeq adapter sequences along with Illumina sample barcodes. The Illumina HiSeq platform was used with custom primers to sequence TCR alpha and beta cDNA libraries. The source study handled its data this way. MiGEC was used to process raw reads and extract unique molecular identifiers, and MiXCR was used to find CDR3 positions. For each individual, recombination models were inferred using an EM algorithm with the repgenHMM and IGoR tools. The analysis of shared clonotypes was done with the tcR package in R, with sharing normalized by the product of cloneset sizes. Out-of-frame nonproductive sequences were analyzed to study raw recombination free of thymic and clonal selection effects. TCRdb passed the public sequencing reads through fastp at Q25 and MiXCR, retaining productive beta sequences. Identical CDR3 proteins give one entry, which carries the most common genes and DNA. The V and J calls here are based on TCRdb, not the publication. Within this sample are 420,000 or so distinct CDR3 sequences, with less than 20% of them counted one time only. Roughly 12% of the sample is taken by the ten largest.

Only healthy Caucasian donors were included. Three unrelated non-twin adults were additionally sequenced: a male aged 18 to 29, a male aged 50 to 60 and a female aged 50 to 60. Miltenyi CD45RO+ enrichment and human naive T-cell isolation kits were used to isolate memory (CD45RO+) and naive T cells from PBMC. CDR1 and CDR2 were assigned from the germline V gene (reference sequence) as DFQATT and SNEGSKA. V is trimmed back by 3 bases and J by 6 bases, and the junction contains 4 bases that no gene match accounts for. Its CDR3 holds 13 amino acids, cysteine through phenylalanine. The DNA shown is the 39-base CDR3, in frame from base 1.

The V gene is TRBV20-1 and the J gene is TRBJ2-7, with 11 junctional bases fitting TRBD1. The receptor's source is a man over 45 in good health. The sample was naive T cells sorted from blood. The cell subset or site label, as the study defines it: cells isolated with a human naive T-cell isolation kit. The CDR3 protein is CSARVGTGGEQYF. The DNA sequence is given as TGCAGTGCTAGGGTTGGGACAGGGGGCGAGCAGTACTTC.